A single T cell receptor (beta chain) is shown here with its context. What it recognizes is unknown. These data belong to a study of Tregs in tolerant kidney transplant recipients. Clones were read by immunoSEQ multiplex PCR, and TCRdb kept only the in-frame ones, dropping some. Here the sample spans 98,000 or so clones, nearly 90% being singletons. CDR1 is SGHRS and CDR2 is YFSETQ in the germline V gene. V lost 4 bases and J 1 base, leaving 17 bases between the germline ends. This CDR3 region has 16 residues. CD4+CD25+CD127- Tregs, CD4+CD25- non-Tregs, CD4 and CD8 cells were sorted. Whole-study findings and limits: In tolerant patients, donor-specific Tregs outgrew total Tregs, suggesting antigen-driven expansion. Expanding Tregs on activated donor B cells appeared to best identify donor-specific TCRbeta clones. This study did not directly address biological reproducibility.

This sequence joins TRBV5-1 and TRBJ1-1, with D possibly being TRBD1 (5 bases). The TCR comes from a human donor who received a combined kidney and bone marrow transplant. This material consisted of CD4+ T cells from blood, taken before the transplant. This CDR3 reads CASSPWVWGRNTEAFF. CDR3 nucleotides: TGCGCCAGCAGCCCCTGGGTCTGGGGCAGGAACACTGAAGCTTTCTTT.